A selection of T cell receptor beta chains follows, all from one sample in a study of T-cell reconstitution after alpha-beta-depleted transplantation in children. In TCRdb, the PCR reads were re-called with MiXCR into one record per CDR3 protein. There are 210,000 or so distinct CDR3 sequences in the sample; about 11% occur only once, and approximately 30% lies in the top ten. Here the sequenced sample was PBMCs, taken before TCRalphabeta/CD19-depleted stem cell transplant. The receptors stem from a child under two years old with acute myeloid leukemia, due to receive a stem cell transplant. Each CDR3 is given with its conserved first and last residue. The order of the fields is J gene, D gene, V gene, clone size, CDR3 protein, CDR3 DNA. The D gene is left open where the match is weak. Clone sizes are given selectively: once, few, many, or a class where the clone is expanded.

J: TRBJ2-7; D: TRBD2; V: TRBV4-3; size: many; CDR3: CASSQGLAGSYEQYF; DNA: TGTGCCAGCAGCCAAGGACTAGCGGGCTCCTACGAGCAGTACTTC
J: TRBJ2-5; D: NA; V: TRBV5-1; size: many; CDR3: CASSSGLRSQETQYF; DNA: TGCGCCAGCAGCTCAGGATTGAGAAGCCAAGAGACCCAGTACTTC
J: TRBJ2-3; D: TRBD1; V: TRBV11-3; size: few; CDR3: CASSPGTGPSTDTQYF; DNA: TGTGCCAGCAGCCCGGGGACAGGCCCTAGCACAGATACACAGTATTTT
J: TRBJ1-1; D: TRBD1; V: TRBV5-6; size: many; CDR3: CASSSDRGRGNTEAFF; DNA: TGTGCCAGCAGCTCGGACAGGGGGCGCGGGAACACTGAAGCTTTCTTT
J: TRBJ2-7; D: TRBD2; V: TRBV7-2; size: many; CDR3: CASSLASGATYEQYF; DNA: TGTGCCAGCAGCTTAGCTAGCGGGGCAACCTACGAGCAGTACTTC
J: TRBJ1-2; D: NA; V: TRBV5-1; size: many; CDR3: CASSRGPQEGYTF; DNA: TGCGCCAGCAGCCGAGGGCCCCAGGAAGGCTACACCTTC
J: TRBJ2-3; D: NA; V: TRBV20-1; size: many; CDR3: CSASSPGASTDTQYF; DNA: TGCAGTGCTAGTTCACCGGGTGCTAGCACAGATACGCAGTATTTT
J: TRBJ2-2; D: TRBD2; V: TRBV11-2; size: few; CDR3: CASSLATSGNTGELFF; DNA: TGTGCCAGCAGCTTGGCGACTAGCGGGAACACCGGGGAGCTGTTTTTT
J: TRBJ2-3; D: TRBD2; V: TRBV7-9; size: many; CDR3: CASSLEGSGTDTQYF; DNA: TGTGCCAGCAGCTTAGAAGGTAGCGGGACAGATACGCAGTATTTT
J: TRBJ2-2; D: NA; V: TRBV5-1; size: many; CDR3: CASSFGPSNTGELFF; DNA: TGCGCCAGCAGCTTTGGGCCTTCGAACACCGGGGAGCTGTTTTTT
J: TRBJ2-2; D: NA; V: TRBV6-4; size: many; CDR3: CASSDGSFSTGELFF; DNA: TGTGCCAGCAGTGACGGATCCTTCTCAACCGGGGAGCTGTTTTTT
J: TRBJ2-3; D: NA; V: TRBV7-3; size: many; CDR3: CASSLGFTDTQYF; DNA: TGTGCCAGCAGCTTGGGTTTCACAGATACGCAGTATTTT
J: TRBJ2-5; D: TRBD2; V: TRBV5-1; size: many; CDR3: CASSSSGRPGETQYF; DNA: TGCGCCAGCAGCTCTAGCGGGAGGCCCGGGGAGACCCAGTACTTC
J: TRBJ2-3; D: TRBD2; V: TRBV5-6; size: many; CDR3: CASSSERLAGLRTDTQYF; DNA: TGTGCCAGCAGTTCTGAAAGACTAGCGGGATTGAGGACAGATACGCAGTATTTT
J: TRBJ2-3; D: TRBD2; V: TRBV20-1; size: many; CDR3: CSARPGTSSTDTQYF; DNA: TGCAGTGCTAGACCCGGGACTAGCAGCACAGATACGCAGTATTTT
J: TRBJ1-1; D: NA; V: TRBV18; size: many; CDR3: CASSPDTTEAFF; DNA: TGTGCCAGCTCACCCGATACAACTGAAGCTTTCTTT
J: TRBJ2-3; D: TRBD2; V: TRBV7-2; size: NA; CDR3: CASSPPGLARSTDTQYF; DNA: TGTGCCAGCAGCCCCCCGGGACTAGCCCGCAGCACAGATACGCAGTATTTT
J: TRBJ1-1; D: NA; V: TRBV19; size: many; CDR3: CASSFGTRTEAFF; DNA: TGTGCCAGTAGTTTCGGGACGAGGACTGAAGCTTTCTTT
J: TRBJ2-5; D: NA; V: TRBV10-3; size: many; CDR3: CAISESRDNQETQYF; DNA: TGTGCCATCAGTGAGTCAAGGGACAACCAAGAGACCCAGTACTTC
J: TRBJ2-7; D: NA; V: TRBV7-2; size: many; CDR3: CASSLSAGVTYEQYF; DNA: TGTGCCAGCAGCTTATCGGCAGGGGTAACCTACGAGCAGTACTTC
J: TRBJ2-7; D: TRBD1; V: TRBV18; size: many; CDR3: CASSPGDSYEQYF; DNA: TGTGCCAGCTCACCGGGGGACAGCTACGAGCAGTACTTC
J: TRBJ1-2; D: NA; V: TRBV6-5; size: many; CDR3: CASSYRGYGYTF; DNA: TGTGCCAGCAGTTACCGAGGTTATGGCTACACCTTC
J: TRBJ2-2; D: NA; V: TRBV24-1; size: NA; CDR3: CATSKTEYTGELFF; DNA: TGCGCCACCAGCAAGACAGAATACACCGGGGAGCTGTTTTTT
J: TRBJ2-1; D: TRBD2; V: TRBV20-1; size: few; CDR3: CSAPATSGYNEQFF; DNA: TGCAGTGCACCGGCGACTAGCGGATACAATGAGCAGTTCTTC
J: TRBJ2-3; D: TRBD1; V: TRBV5-1; size: many; CDR3: CASSLGDRGDTQYF; DNA: TGCGCCAGCAGCTTGGGGGACAGGGGAGATACGCAGTATTTT
J: TRBJ2-5; D: TRBD2; V: TRBV4-2; size: many; CDR3: CASSQASAGGETQYF; DNA: TGTGCCAGCAGCCAAGCGTCGGCGGGAGGAGAGACCCAGTACTTC
J: TRBJ1-5; D: NA; V: TRBV7-2; size: many; CDR3: CASSFTGSNQPQHF; DNA: TGTGCCAGCAGCTTTACAGGGAGCAATCAGCCCCAGCATTTT
J: TRBJ2-2; D: NA; V: TRBV29-1; size: many; CDR3: CSVKGAVNTGELFF; DNA: TGCAGCGTGAAAGGTGCGGTAAACACCGGGGAGCTGTTTTTT
J: TRBJ1-2; D: TRBD1; V: TRBV5-1; size: many; CDR3: CASSWDRAGYTF; DNA: TGCGCCAGCAGCTGGGACAGAGCAGGCTACACCTTC
J: TRBJ1-1; D: NA; V: TRBV5-1; size: many; CDR3: CASSLVRGAILGSRPNTEAFF; DNA: TGCGCCAGCAGCTTGGTACGGGGGGCGATCTTGGGGTCTCGACCTAACACTGAAGCTTTCTTT
J: TRBJ1-2; D: TRBD1; V: TRBV3-1; size: many; CDR3: CASSLRGTGKGYTF; DNA: TGTGCCAGCAGTCTTCGGGGGACAGGGAAAGGCTACACCTTC
J: TRBJ1-2; D: NA; V: TRBV20-1; size: many; CDR3: CSGQQASPANYGYTF; DNA: TGCAGTGGACAGCAGGCCAGCCCTGCTAACTATGGCTACACCTTC
J: TRBJ2-7; D: NA; V: TRBV28; size: many; CDR3: CASSSVIYEQYF; DNA: TGTGCCAGCAGTAGTGTCATCTACGAGCAGTACTTC
J: TRBJ1-2; D: NA; V: TRBV28; size: many; CDR3: CASKETGLPYGYTF; DNA: TGTGCCAGCAAGGAGACAGGCCTACCCTATGGCTACACCTTC
J: TRBJ2-3; D: TRBD2; V: TRBV2; size: NA; CDR3: CASSRGGRGTDTQYF; DNA: TGTGCCAGCAGTCGGGGGGGCAGGGGAACAGATACGCAGTATTTT
J: TRBJ2-7; D: TRBD2; V: TRBV6-5; size: many; CDR3: CASSSRTSGIVYEQYF; DNA: TGTGCCAGCAGTTCCCGGACTAGCGGGATAGTCTACGAGCAGTACTTC
J: TRBJ2-7; D: NA; V: TRBV10-2; size: many; CDR3: CASNNAGISYEQYF; DNA: TGCGCCAGCAACAATGCAGGGATCTCCTACGAGCAGTACTTC
J: TRBJ2-2; D: NA; V: TRBV18; size: NA; CDR3: CASLKGTATGELFF; DNA: TGTGCCAGCTTAAAAGGGACCGCCACCGGGGAGCTGTTTTTT
J: TRBJ1-2; D: TRBD1; V: TRBV3-1; size: many; CDR3: CASSPPDRVSGYTF; DNA: TGTGCCAGCAGCCCCCCAGACAGGGTCTCTGGCTACACCTTC
J: TRBJ2-7; D: NA; V: TRBV20-1; size: many; CDR3: CSARGDTNEQYF; DNA: TGCAGTGCTAGAGGGGACACCAACGAGCAGTACTTC
J: TRBJ2-2; D: NA; V: TRBV29-1; size: many; CDR3: CSGSRASGTGELFF; DNA: TGCAGCGGTAGCAGGGCTTCGGGCACCGGGGAGCTGTTTTTT
J: TRBJ2-1; D: TRBD2; V: TRBV12-3/TRBV12-4; size: many; CDR3: CASSPVAGGNEQFF; DNA: TGTGCCAGCTCTCCGGTAGCGGGAGGCAATGAGCAGTTCTTC
J: TRBJ2-7; D: NA; V: TRBV11-2; size: many; CDR3: CASSLVSGGGYEQYF; DNA: TGTGCCAGCAGCTTAGTTAGTGGGGGAGGCTACGAGCAGTACTTC
J: TRBJ1-2; D: NA; V: TRBV2; size: NA; CDR3: CARGGNYGYTF; DNA: TGTGCCAGGGGGGGTAACTATGGCTACACCTTC
J: TRBJ2-7; D: TRBD1; V: TRBV20-1; size: many; CDR3: CSVPTGSDYEQYF; DNA: TGCAGTGTCCCGACAGGGTCCGACTACGAGCAGTACTTC
J: TRBJ2-3; D: NA; V: TRBV2; size: many; CDR3: CASILFGGRSPQYF; DNA: TGTGCCAGCATCCTATTCGGGGGCCGTTCCCCACAGTATTTT
J: TRBJ2-4; D: TRBD2; V: TRBV25-1; size: many; CDR3: CASSADRGVKGKNIQYF; DNA: TGTGCCAGCAGTGCCGACCGGGGGGTGAAGGGCAAAAACATTCAGTACTTC
J: TRBJ2-5; D: TRBD2; V: TRBV7-6; size: NA; CDR3: CASSLVAGGWETQYF; DNA: TGTGCCAGCAGCTTAGTAGCGGGAGGGTGGGAGACCCAGTACTTC
J: TRBJ2-7; D: TRBD1; V: TRBV20-1; size: many; CDR3: CSASTPGQGSYEQYF; DNA: TGCAGTGCTAGTACACCGGGACAGGGATCCTACGAGCAGTACTTC
J: TRBJ2-4; D: NA; V: TRBV29-1; size: many; CDR3: CSAVLPGNIQYF; DNA: TGCAGCGCCGTCCTGCCCGGAAACATTCAGTACTTC
J: TRBJ2-7; D: TRBD2; V: TRBV28; size: many; CDR3: CASSLWGTSANYEQYF; DNA: TGTGCCAGCAGTTTATGGGGGACTAGCGCGAACTACGAGCAGTACTTC
J: TRBJ1-1; D: NA; V: TRBV21-1; size: many; CDR3: CASSKARGGTEAFF; DNA: TGTGCCAGCAGCAAAGCTAGAGGGGGCACTGAAGCTTTCTTT
J: TRBJ2-5; D: TRBD2; V: TRBV12-3/TRBV12-4; size: many; CDR3: CASENGREETQYF; DNA: TGTGCCAGCGAAAACGGGAGGGAAGAGACCCAGTACTTC